This entry lists 22 T cell receptor beta chains sequenced from one sample in a study of cytomegalovirus exposure and HLA in healthy donors. Researchers ran the PCR with 60 Vbeta and 13 Jbeta primers. Clones were read by immunoSEQ multiplex PCR, and TCRdb kept only the in-frame ones, dropping some. The sample includes 210,000 or so clones, approximately 83% of them seen just once. The material sequenced was PBMCs. Every receptor here comes from a girl between 5 and 17 years old in good health and CMV-seronegative.

The V and J genes are TRBV7-2 and TRBJ2-7; 8 positions match TRBD2. With V trimmed by 4 bases and J by 10 bases, 6 bases remained unmatched. The CDR3 covers 12 residues. CDR1 SGHTA and CDR2 FQGNSA come from the germline V gene. The CDR3 here is CASSSGLGVQYF. CDR3 nucleotides: TGTGCCAGCAGCTCGGGACTAGGTGTACAGTACTTC.

The chain couples TRBV5-4 to TRBJ2-7; 9 bases match TRBD1. The germline V gene has CDR1 SGHNT and CDR2 YYREEE (reference sequence). Trimming took 5 bases from V and 8 from J; bases not matched to a gene: 17. The CDR3 is 16 amino acids. This chain's CDR3 is CASSTRDRDFATKQYF. CDR3 bases: TGTGCCAGCAGTACCCGGGACAGGGATTTCGCTACGAAGCAGTACTTC.

The V call is TRBV4-2, the J call TRBJ1-2; no definite D call. Deletions cut 0 bases from V and 2 bases from J, with 16 bases between. The CDR3 has 17 residues. Germline CDR1 LGHNA, CDR2 YNFKEQ. Here the CDR3 reads CASSQERAAVGNYGYTF. DNA for the CDR3: TGTGCCAGCAGCCAAGAGAGAGCGGCGGTGGGCAACTATGGCTACACCTTC.

This clone has a single count. The rearrangement joins TRBV19 to TRBJ1-3; D is uncertain. Germline CDR1 and CDR2: LNHDA and SQIVND (reference sequence). This CDR3 spans 16 amino acids. Trimming stripped 3 bases from V and 0 bases from J, with 12 bases between. The CDR3: CASSIIPTSSGNTIYF. The CDR3 nucleotides read TGTGCCAGTAGTATCATTCCCACATCCTCTGGAAACACCATATATTTT.

V and J are TRBV28 and TRBJ1-5; 7 positions match TRBD1. Germline loops: CDR1 MDHEN, CDR2 SYDVKM. The CDR3 runs 14 residues. J lost 3 bases, V lost 5 bases, and 4 bases had no gene match. The CDR3 coding sequence is TGTGCCAGCAGTCGGGGACAGACCAATCAGCCCCAGCATTTT. This encodes CASSRGQTNQPQHF.

This clone was detected a few times. The chain couples TRBV10-3 to TRBJ1-1; 9 bases are a match to TRBD1. This CDR3 comprises 16 residues. Germline V CDR1 and CDR2: ENHRY, SYGVKD. Trimming at V came to 3 bases and at J to 3 bases, leaving 8 bases not matched to a gene. The CDR3 coding sequence is TGTGCCATCAGTGACCCAACAGGGGGCCTGGACACTGAAGCTTTCTTT. Amino acid sequence: CAISDPTGGLDTEAFF.

The chain couples TRBV28 to TRBJ1-1, with 12 nucleotides matching TRBD1. This CDR3 is 16 amino acids long. The V segment lost 6 bases and the J segment 1 base; nucleotides outside the gene matches: 6. CDR1 is MDHEN and CDR2 is SYDVKM in the germline V gene. The CDR3 reads CASSRDRGQGNTEAFF. The CDR3, as DNA: TGTGCCAGCAGCCGGGACAGGGGGCAAGGGAACACTGAAGCTTTCTTT.

The chain joins TRBV21-1 to TRBJ1-1; TRBD1, the table's D call, was not compared with the DNA. TRBV21-1 represents a pseudogene. The CDR3 runs to 18 residues. The CDR3 region is CASSKAWVQGASDTEAFF. CDR3 DNA sequence: TGTGCCAGCAGCAAAGCTTGGGTACAGGGGGCAAGTGACACTGAAGCTTTCTTT.

This rearrangement joins TRBV28 to TRBJ1-1; D uncertain. CDR3 length: 12 residues. V lost 2 bases to trimming and J lost 5 bases, with 6 bases between them. Germline CDR1 reads MDHEN; CDR2 reads SYDVKM. The DNA of the CDR3 is TGTGCCAGCAGTTTAAAACTAACTGAAGCTTTCTTT. Protein product: CASSLKLTEAFF.

A single count supports this clone. The rearrangement uses TRBV30 and TRBJ2-5; D might be TRBD1 (5 bases). The end of the DNA fits TRBJ2-7 better, so the J call may be wrong. The CDR3 spans 13 residues. Germline-derived CDR1 and CDR2 are GTSNPN and SVGIG (reference sequence). DNA of the CDR3: TGTGCCTGGAGCGTTGACAGCTCCTACGAGCAGTACTTC. This gives the protein CAWSVDSSYEQYF.

The chain employs TRBV30 and TRBJ2-7; 9 positions agree with TRBD1. With V trimmed by 4 bases and J by 5 bases, 12 bases remained unmatched. The CDR3 has 15 residues. Germline values: CDR1 GTSNPN, CDR2 SVGIG (reference sequence). The CDR3 DNA reads as TGTGCCTGGATGCTACCCGGGACAGGGCGAAACGAGCAGTACTTC. It specifies CAWMLPGTGRNEQYF.

The chain is built from TRBV28 and TRBJ1-2; no firm D call. V lost 5 bases and J lost 3, with 16 bases in between. Germline V gene data show CDR1 as MDHEN and CDR2 as SYDVKM. The CDR3 length is 15 residues. CDR3 sequence: CASSLSGPRYYGYTF. Here the CDR3 DNA reads TGTGCCAGCAGTCTCTCCGGTCCGCGGTACTATGGCTACACCTTC.

The chain is built from TRBV14 and TRBJ2-7; 13 bases fit TRBD2. The CDR3 loop spans 13 amino acids. Trimming removed 4 bases from V and 7 bases from J; junction bases left unmatched: 1. Germline CDR1 and CDR2: SGHDN and FVKESK. The CDR3 loop is CASSRTSGGEQYF. CDR3 DNA: TGTGCCAGCAGCCGGACTAGCGGGGGAGAGCAGTACTTC.

In its sample, this clone was seen a few times. V gene TRBV6-5 combines with J gene TRBJ1-1; a weak D match, TRBD1 (5 bases). This CDR3 spans 13 amino acids. Between the trimmed V and J ends, which lost 7 bases and 4 bases, there was a span of 13 bases. Germline CDR1 reads MNHEY; CDR2 reads SVGAGI. For the CDR3, the DNA is TGTGCCAGCATACGCCGGGGGAGCACTGAAGCTTTCTTT. Its protein product is CASIRRGSTEAFF.

Regarding this clone: The junction departs from germline at one end; a sequencing error may be responsible. This rearrangement joins TRBV5-1 to TRBJ1-6, with D perhaps matching TRBD1 (6 bases). Germline loops: CDR1 SGHRS, CDR2 YFSETQ. The CDR3 has 16 amino acids. Here the CDR3 DNA reads TGCGCCAGCAGATTGGTAGGGGGAAACGATAATTCACCCCTCCACTTT. This sequence encodes CASRLVGGNDNSPLHF.

V is TRBV7-9 and J is TRBJ1-1; no firm D call. This CDR3 has 17 residues. The germline V and J ends were trimmed by 2 bases and 1 base, with 17 bases remaining between them. Per germline, CDR1 SEHNR and CDR2 FQNEAQ (reference sequence). The DNA for the CDR3 is TGTGCCAGCAGCTTAATCCGGGGAACCGCGGGGAACACTGAAGCTTTCTTT. This sequence encodes CASSLIRGTAGNTEAFF.

The chain couples TRBV11-2 to TRBJ1-6, with 8 bases lining up with TRBD1. The V gene end was trimmed by 5 bases and the J gene end by 3 bases; junction bases not matched to a gene: 9. The germline gives CDR1 SGHAT, CDR2 FQNNGV. CDR3 length equals 17 residues. CDR3 region: CASSLNRGQVYNSPLHF. The CDR3 region has the DNA TGTGCCAGCAGCCTCAACCGGGGACAGGTCTATAATTCACCCCTCCACTTT.

This chain joins TRBV5-1 and TRBJ2-1, with D perhaps matching TRBD1 (6 bases). Germline V gene sequence: CDR1 SGHRS, CDR2 YFSETQ. With 2 bases removed from V and 7 bases from J, the gap between germline ends came to 10 bases. This CDR3 has 13 amino acids. The CDR3 DNA reads TGCGCCAGCAGCTTAGGGACATTAAATGAGCAGTTCTTC. This translates into CASSLGTLNEQFF.

This clone appeared a single time. The chain links TRBV6-4 to TRBJ2-1; D possibly corresponds to TRBD2 (5 bases). Germline V gene lookup returns CDR1 MRHNA and CDR2 SNTAGT. The V and J ends lost 6 bases and 4 bases respectively, with 19 bases between them. The CDR3 has 16 amino acids. CDR3 sequence reads: CASSRTHSFLYNEQFF. The CDR3 nucleotides read TGTGCCAGCAGCCGGACTCACAGCTTCCTATACAATGAGCAGTTCTTC.

The genes are TRBV9 and TRBJ1-3; TRBD1 agrees at 10 bases. The length of the CDR3 is 15 residues. V lost 3 bases to trimming and J lost 4 bases; unmatched junction nucleotides: 4. Germline V lookup: CDR1 SGDLS, CDR2 YYNGEE. The CDR3 nucleotides are TGTGCCAGCAGCGAGACAGGGGGCATAGGAAACACCATATATTTT. It specifies CASSETGGIGNTIYF.

This chain joins TRBV7-9 and TRBJ2-2, with 8 bases aligning to TRBD1. The trim removed 3 bases at V and 1 base at J, leaving 1 base unmatched. The CDR3 contains 15 residues. The germline CDR1 and CDR2 sequences are SEHNR and FQNEAQ (reference sequence). As DNA, the CDR3 is TGTGCCAGCAGCTTGGACAGGGTGAACACCGGGGAGCTGTTTTTT. It is translated as CASSLDRVNTGELFF.

This chain connects TRBV6-5 to TRBJ1-4, with D tentatively TRBD1 (6 bases). The CDR3 consists of 14 residues. CDR1 is MNHEY and CDR2 is SVGAGI in the germline V gene. The V gene lost 4 bases and the J gene lost 7 bases, with 13 bases spanning the gap. The CDR3 protein is CASSWTAPFEKLFF. The CDR3 coding sequence is TGTGCCAGCAGTTGGACAGCCCCGTTTGAAAAACTGTTTTTT.